This T cell receptor beta chain was recovered during a study of memory CD4+ T cells and cytomegalovirus serostatus. Study overall: Donors were healthy Belgian adults, under 10 CMV seropositive and approximately 23 seronegative.

Profiled with immunoSEQ multiplex PCR; TCRdb holds only in-frame clones, not every one. This sample carries about 57,000 clones, 70% to 80% of them seen once, and the ten largest clones take 0.75% to 0.85%. The sort gate was single viable CD3+CD4+CD8-CD45RO+ cells for memory CD4+ T cells. The germline V and J ends were trimmed by 7 bases and 0 bases, with 12 bases remaining between them. Looked up from germline, CDR1 is ENHRY and CDR2 is SYGVKD. This CDR3 spans 15 amino acids. About this clone: The target antigen is unknown.

Findings of the study overall: Suggested: most of the CMV-linked TCR signature lies in CD4+ memory cells.

The V gene is TRBV10-3, the J gene TRBJ2-2; D call uncertain. Input material: memory CD4+ T cells from blood. This receptor was identified in an adult in good health and CMV-seronegative. The chain's CDR3 is CAITPTEANTGELFF. In DNA form, the CDR3 reads TGTGCCATCACCCCCACAGAGGCGAACACCGGGGAGCTGTTTTTT.